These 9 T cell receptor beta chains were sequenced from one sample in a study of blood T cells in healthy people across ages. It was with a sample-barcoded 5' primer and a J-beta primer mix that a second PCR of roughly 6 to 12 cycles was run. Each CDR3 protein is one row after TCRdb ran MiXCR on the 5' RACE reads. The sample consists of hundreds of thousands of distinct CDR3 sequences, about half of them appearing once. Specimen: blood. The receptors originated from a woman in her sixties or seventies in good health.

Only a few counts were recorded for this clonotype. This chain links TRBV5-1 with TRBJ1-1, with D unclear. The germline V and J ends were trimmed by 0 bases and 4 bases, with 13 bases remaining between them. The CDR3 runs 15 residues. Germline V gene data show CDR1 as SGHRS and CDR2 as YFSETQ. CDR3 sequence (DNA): TGCGCCAGCAGCTTGGACGGACGCTCGGGCACTGAAGCTTTCTTT. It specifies CASSLDGRSGTEAFF.

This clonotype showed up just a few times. The CDR3 loop reads CASSQTTKETQYF. The CDR3 bases are TGTGCCAGCAGCCAAACCACAAAAGAGACCCAGTACTTC. The chain employs TRBV3-1 and TRBJ2-5; no clear D. V lost 2 bases and J 3 bases, leaving 7 bases between the germline ends. CDR3 length: 13 amino acids. Germline values: CDR1 LGHDT, CDR2 YNNKEL (reference sequence).

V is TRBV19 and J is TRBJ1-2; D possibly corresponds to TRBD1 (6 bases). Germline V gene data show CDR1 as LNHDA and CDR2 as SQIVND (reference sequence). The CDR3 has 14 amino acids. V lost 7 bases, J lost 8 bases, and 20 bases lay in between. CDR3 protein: CASTGLGAGAGYTF. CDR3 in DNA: TGTGCCAGTACGGGTCTAGGGGCAGGGGCCGGCTACACCTTC.

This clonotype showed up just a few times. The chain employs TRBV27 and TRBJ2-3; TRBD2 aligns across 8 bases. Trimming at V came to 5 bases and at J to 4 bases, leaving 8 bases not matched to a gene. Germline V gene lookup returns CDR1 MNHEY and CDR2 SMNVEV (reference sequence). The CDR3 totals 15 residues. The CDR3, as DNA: TGTGCCAGCAGTCAGGGACTAGTTCCAGCAGATACGCAGTATTTT. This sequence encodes CASSQGLVPADTQYF.

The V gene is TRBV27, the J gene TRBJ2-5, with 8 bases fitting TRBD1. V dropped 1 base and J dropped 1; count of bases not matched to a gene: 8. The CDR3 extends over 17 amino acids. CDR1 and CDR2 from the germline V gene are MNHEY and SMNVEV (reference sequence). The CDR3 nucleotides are TGTGCCAGCAGTTTATATTTTGGGGACAGGCCCCAAGAGACCCAGTACTTC. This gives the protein CASSLYFGDRPQETQYF.

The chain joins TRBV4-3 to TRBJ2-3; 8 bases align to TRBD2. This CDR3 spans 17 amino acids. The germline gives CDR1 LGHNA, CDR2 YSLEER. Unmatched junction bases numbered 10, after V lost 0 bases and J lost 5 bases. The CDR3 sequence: CASSQEFSASGQDTQYF. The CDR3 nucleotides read TGCGCCAGCAGCCAAGAGTTCAGCGCTAGCGGGCAAGATACGCAGTATTTT.

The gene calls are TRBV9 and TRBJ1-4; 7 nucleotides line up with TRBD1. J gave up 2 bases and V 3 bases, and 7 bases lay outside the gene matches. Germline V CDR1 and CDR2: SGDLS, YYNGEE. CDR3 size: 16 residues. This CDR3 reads CASSADRQGTNEKLFF. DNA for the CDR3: TGTGCCAGCAGCGCGGATCGACAGGGCACTAATGAAAAACTGTTTTTT.

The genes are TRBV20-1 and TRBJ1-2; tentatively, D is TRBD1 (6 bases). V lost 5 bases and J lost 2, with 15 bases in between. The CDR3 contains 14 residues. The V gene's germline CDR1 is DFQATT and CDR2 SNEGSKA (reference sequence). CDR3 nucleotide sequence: TGCAGTGCTCGAACAGGGTCAGTGAACTATGGCTACACCTTC. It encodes CSARTGSVNYGYTF.

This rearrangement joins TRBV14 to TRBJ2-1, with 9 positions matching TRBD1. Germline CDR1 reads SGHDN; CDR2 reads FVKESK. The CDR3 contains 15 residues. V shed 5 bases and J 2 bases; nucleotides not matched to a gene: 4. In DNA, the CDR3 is TGTGCCAGCAGCACCCGGGACAGGGCCTACAATGAGCAGTTCTTC. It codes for CASSTRDRAYNEQFF.